Reported below is one T cell receptor beta chain. It has no known antigen specificity. Within one base of it there is no much larger clone, and no base qualities were kept. This sample was taken from a study of shared clonotypes between healthy human individuals (dated by TCRdb to the early 2020s). A note on the overall study: A couple of women and a few men aged 18 to 49 years were included in the cohort. Libraries were prepared and TCR repertoires were sequenced by different laboratories using diverse techniques, in order to increase sequencing depth and limit assay-specific biases. The study deeply sequenced blood TCR repertoires of roughly five healthy adults to estimate repertoire size and the extent of clonotype sharing between individuals. Each donor's leukapheresis produced roughly between roughly 0.94 and 9.5 billion PBMCs. For each donor, CD4 naive and CD4 memory were each run on three plates, CD8 naive on two plates, and CD8 memory on one plate. What the research found in general, with its limitations: Incomplete sequencing was indicated by rarefaction of sorted-subset datasets, despite the large sequencing depth. Based on pairwise subsampling, the degree of clonotype sharing among donors was expected to be affected by sequencing depth. Because the study included only a small number of donors, the genetic and exposure-history diversity represented was limited. When a handful of donors were compared, the shared fraction of clonotypes was roughly 4.8% for naive CD4, 3.5% to 4% for naive CD8, 2% to 2.5% for memory CD4, and roughly 0.4% for memory CD8. Larger estimated clonotype richness was generally found for naive subsets than for memory subsets. Only blood was sampled, and tissue TCR repertoires likely differ from those in blood. Higher generation probabilities were observed for clonotypes shared by all four sorted-subset donors than for non-shared clonotypes.

Including the terminal cysteine and phenylalanine, the CDR3 comprises 11 residues. CDR3 DNA only is kept here, 33 bases in frame from base 1. As encoded in the germline V gene, CDR1 is MNHNS while CDR2 is SASEGT. V is pared back by 5 bases and J by 3 bases, with 5 bases lying between the germline termini. TCR CDR3 regions were amplified from genomic DNA by multiplex PCR using the deep immunoSEQ assay. Extracted genomic DNA from each cell subset was spread evenly across all wells of several immunoSEQ 96-well plates, with each plate serving as a replicate. Each replicate PCR for sorted subsets received approximately 200 ng genomic DNA, equal to tens of thousands of T cell genomes. Purified libraries were measured with a Qubit 3.0 fluorometer, size-checked on a Bioanalyzer 2100, and measured again with the KAPA Library Quantification kit. A separate single-read 150-cycle Illumina NextSeq 550 flow cell was used to sequence each immunoSEQ 96-well plate. On the study's bioinformatics: Because only junctional sequences without quality scores were contained in the immunoSEQ output, filtering matching that applied to full-length reads could not be performed. Sequences were annotated with PyIR, a Python wrapper for IgBLAST v1.9, and V/J genes and CDR3 were assigned using IMGT germline references. Any read was removed if the V/J assignment was weak (E-value above 1e-6), the CDR3 was missing, or the read contained stop codons, out-of-frame junctions, or ambiguous translated residues. V3J clonotypes were defined as sequences sharing an identical inferred V gene, J gene, and CDR3 amino acid sequence. Percentage overlap between repertoires was computed as shared unique clonotypes divided by the size of the smaller repertoire. Richness of each repertoire was evaluated using RTK rarefaction, the Chao1 estimator, and Recon v2.1 estimates of unobserved clonotypes. For all TCRbeta clonotypes obtained by the gDNA method from several donors, generation probabilities were computed with OLGA. This is the immuneACCESS table as TCRdb keeps it, with only in-frame sequences that have V and J called. A part of the clones is gone; compared with another copy, unresolved V genes explain less than half, and the rest is unexplained. V and J calls and clone size follow that table, whereas D and trimming were derived from the DNA. The sample yields 2 million to 2.5 million clones; 90% to 95% were counted once. In total, the top ten clones hold under 0.45% of the sample.

The donors were healthy, HIV-negative adults who had no recently reported acute infections or vaccinations. All donors were Caucasian adults living in Nashville, Tennessee, USA. CD4+ T cells were enriched by magnetic negative selection; naive cells were then positively selected on CD45RA, and the negative fraction formed the memory subset. Blood was collected by leukapheresis, and PBMCs were isolated by Ficoll-Histopaque density gradient centrifugation and then cryopreserved in liquid nitrogen vapor phase. Analytical flow cytometry was used to check the purity and quantity of each magnetically sorted T cell population. Genomic DNA was isolated from every sorted fraction and measured by UV absorbance on a Nanodrop 2000c.

Material: naive CD4+ T cells from PBMCs. The intended sense of this specimen's cell subset or site label: CD45RA+ positively selected. The TCR originated in a man younger than 30 in good health. Some clones in this sample may be carry-over from other donors' samples. The chain was built from TRBV6-1 and TRBJ2-7, with the D segment identity uncertain. The nucleotides read TGTGCCAGCAGTACAGACTACGAGCAGTACTTC. This is translated as CASSTDYEQYF.